The 18 T cell receptor beta chains below all came from one sample that was sequenced in a study of neurological immune-mediated disorders. Time point reported: longitudinal time-point 2. TCRdb processed the 5' RACE reads anew with MiXCR; each CDR3 protein has one entry. The repertoire holds approximately 85,000 distinct CDR3 sequences, roughly an eighth seen once, with around 5% in the top ten. Sequenced material: PBMCs. These receptors originate from a female donor with HTLV-1-associated myelopathy (HAM/TSP).

The table lists this clonotype with many counts. V and J are TRBV20-1 and TRBJ2-7; the D gene is possibly TRBD1 (5 bases). CDR1 is DFQATT, CDR2 SNEGSKA, per germline (reference sequence). The CDR3 sequence is 14 residues long. Deletions cut 0 bases from V and 4 bases from J, with 13 bases between. CDR3 sequence reads: CSARDLAGKYEQYF. The CDR3 DNA follows: TGCAGTGCTAGAGATCTGGCAGGGAAATACGAGCAGTACTTC.

This clonotype was detected many times. This rearrangement joins TRBV9 to TRBJ1-5, with D unresolved. This CDR3 has 15 residues. With 0 bases removed from V and 6 bases from J, the gap between germline ends came to 13 bases. The germline gives CDR1 SGDLS, CDR2 YYNGEE. In DNA form, the CDR3 reads TGTGCCAGCAGCGTAGCCCCAACAGCTGGTCAGCCCCAGCATTTT. Its protein product is CASSVAPTAGQPQHF.

The table lists this clonotype with many counts. The gene calls are TRBV25-1 and TRBJ2-5; TRBD2 matches at 9 bases. This CDR3 spans 16 amino acids. Germline-derived CDR1 and CDR2 are MGHDK and SYGVNS. V lost 5 bases and J lost 5; bases outside the gene matches: 12. CDR3 DNA: TGTGCCAGCAGTCACCTCACAGGGGCGGGAGGGGAGACCCAGTACTTC. This gives the protein CASSHLTGAGGETQYF.

A remark on this clonotype: This may be a read error: a much more frequent sequence differs by one nucleotide. This chain connects TRBV6-2 or TRBV6-3 to TRBJ2-3, with 9 bases aligning to TRBD2. This CDR3 has 17 residues. J was trimmed by 4 bases and V by 6 bases; bases with no gene match: 14. Germline V gene sequence: CDR1 MNHEY, CDR2 SVGEGT. DNA of the CDR3: TGTGCCAGCAGCGCCCCAATGGGAGCGGGGGGCCCAGATACGCAGTATTTT. This gives the protein CASSAPMGAGGPDTQYF.

This clonotype was observed at least ten times. The gene calls are TRBV10-3 and TRBJ2-3; D may be TRBD2 (6 bases). The CDR3 loop spans 15 amino acids. V gave up 0 bases and J gave up 1 base, with 8 bases separating them. CDR1 and CDR2 from the germline V gene are ENHRY and SYGVKD. CDR3 DNA: TGTGCCATCAGTGAGTCGTGGGAGGGCACAGATACGCAGTATTTT. Translating gives CAISESWEGTDTQYF.

This clonotype was detected ten times or more. The CDR3 nucleotides are TGTGCCAGCAGTGACCAGAGCACTGAAGCTTTCTTT. This gives the protein CASSDQSTEAFF. The rearrangement joins TRBV28 to TRBJ1-1, with D hard to call. Trimming removed 5 bases from V and 4 bases from J, with 8 bases in between. The CDR3 consists of 12 residues. Germline CDR1 MDHEN, CDR2 SYDVKM.

There are a few counts of this clonotype. The chain combines TRBV7-9 with TRBJ2-7; the D gene is possibly TRBD2 (6 bases). CDR3 length: 13 amino acids. The V gene's germline CDR1 is SEHNR and CDR2 FQNEAQ (reference sequence). Trimming stripped 5 bases from V and 7 bases from J, with 15 bases between. The CDR3 protein is CASSRGTLEEQYF. The CDR3, as DNA: TGTGCCAGCAGCCGAGGGACTCTAGAAGAGCAGTACTTC.

This clonotype was observed at least ten times. This chain uses TRBV11-2 with TRBJ2-2; 7 nucleotides align to TRBD2. The ends lost 6 bases at V and 4 bases at J; junction bases unmatched: 11. The CDR3 loop spans 16 amino acids. CDR1 and CDR2 from the germline V gene are SGHAT and FQNNGV. The CDR3 nucleotides are TGTGCCAGCAGAACCTGGTGGGGGGGAACCACCGGGGAGCTGTTTTTT. Translation gives CASRTWWGGTTGELFF.

Ten or more counts support this clonotype. The chain carries TRBV12-3 or TRBV12-4 and TRBJ2-1; D is perhaps TRBD2 (6 bases). V lost 7 bases, J lost 0 bases, and 13 bases lay in between. CDR3 length equals 15 residues. DNA of the CDR3: TGTGCCAGCACCTTCGCCGGGAGCTCCTACAATGAGCAGTTCTTC. It yields the protein CASTFAGSSYNEQFF.

The V gene is TRBV2, the J gene TRBJ1-1; TRBD1 is a possible D gene (5 bases). The CDR3 runs to 12 residues. The V gene's germline CDR1 is SNHLY and CDR2 FYNNEI. CDR3 region: CCSRAGGTEAFF. The CDR3 DNA sequence: TGTTGCTCGCGAGCGGGGGGCACTGAAGCTTTCTTT.

The sample holds many counts of this clonotype. This chain uses TRBV15 with TRBJ2-4, with D perhaps TRBD2 (5 bases). V gave up 0 bases and J gave up 6 bases, with 9 bases separating them. The CDR3 runs to 14 residues. Germline V gene lookup returns CDR1 LNHNV and CDR2 YYDKDF (reference sequence). This chain's CDR3 is CATSRERAGNIQYF. The CDR3 DNA follows: TGTGCCACCAGCAGAGAGAGGGCGGGAAACATTCAGTACTTC.

This clonotype has more than one count but fewer than ten. The chain joins TRBV20-1 to TRBJ2-7; 7 nucleotides agree with TRBD1. The germline V gene has CDR1 DFQATT and CDR2 SNEGSKA (reference sequence). Unmatched junction bases numbered 7, after V lost 6 bases and J lost 2 bases. The CDR3 consists of 13 residues. Here the CDR3 reads CSATQTGTYEQYF. Written as DNA, the CDR3 is TGCAGTGCCACTCAGACAGGGACCTACGAGCAGTACTTC.

Ten or more counts support this clonotype. The V gene is TRBV7-3, the J gene TRBJ1-3; possibly TRBD1 for D (5 bases). V lost 6 bases and J lost 8, with 11 bases in between. Germline CDR1 is SGHTA and CDR2 is FQGTGA. This CDR3 contains 12 residues. The chain's CDR3 is CASSNAGDTIYF. Written as DNA, the CDR3 is TGTGCCAGCAGTAACGCGGGGGACACCATATATTTT.

This clonotype was observed at least ten times. The chain recombines TRBV11-1 with TRBJ2-7; D unclear. The CDR3 has 15 amino acids. Germline assignment: CDR1 SGHAT and CDR2 FQDESV (reference sequence). V was cut by 2 bases and J by 5 bases, with 16 bases left in between. The CDR3 DNA reads TGTGCCAGCAGCTTACGGGCCATGTCACTTGACGAGCAGTACTTC. It is translated as CASSLRAMSLDEQYF.

The sample holds many counts of this clonotype. The chain is built from TRBV29-1 and TRBJ2-3; D is possibly TRBD1 or TRBD2 (5 bases each). Germline V gives CDR1 SQVTM, CDR2 ANQGSEA. This CDR3 comprises 15 residues. V was cut by 4 bases and J by 2 bases, with 16 bases left in between. The CDR3 coding sequence is TGCAGCGTTGGGTTAGCAGGGAGAAACACAGATACGCAGTATTTT. It codes for CSVGLAGRNTDTQYF.

This clonotype has at least ten counts. The V and J genes are TRBV7-2 and TRBJ2-1; TRBD1 or TRBD2 may be the D gene (6 bases each). Trimming shortened V by 5 bases and J by 10 bases, and 15 bases separated the two germline ends. The CDR3 totals 13 residues. The germline V gene encodes CDR1 SGHTA and CDR2 FQGNSA. The chain's CDR3 is CASSPGAGREQFF. The CDR3 DNA is TGTGCCAGCAGCCCAGGGGCAGGGAGGGAGCAGTTCTTC.

There are many counts of this clonotype. The CDR3 loop reads CASSFLRGSSTDTQYF. CDR3 DNA sequence: TGTGCCAGCAGTTTCTTGCGAGGGTCTAGCACAGATACGCAGTATTTT. This sequence joins TRBV12-3 or TRBV12-4 and TRBJ2-3; tentative D call: TRBD2 (5 bases). V lost 3 bases, J lost 0 bases, and 13 bases lay in between. The CDR3 loop spans 16 amino acids.

Ten or more counts support this clonotype. The chain couples TRBV12-3 or TRBV12-4 to TRBJ1-6, with TRBD1 as a possible D gene (6 bases). CDR3 length equals 17 residues. V lost 6 bases and J 6 bases, leaving 21 bases between the germline ends. For the CDR3, the DNA is TGTGCCAGCAGCCAGCAAGTCGGGGGGGCAGGTAATTCACCCCTCCACTTT. Its protein is CASSQQVGGAGNSPLHF.